The T cell receptor beta chain under discussion was sequenced for a study of OX40 agonist ivuxolimab in advanced cancers. V shed 2 bases and J shed 0 bases, with 16 bases lying between them. Germline CDR1 MRHNA, CDR2 SNTAGT. The CDR3 covers 17 residues. Clones were read by immunoSEQ multiplex PCR, and TCRdb kept only the in-frame ones, dropping some. The sample has approximately 10,000 clones, 70% seen once; the top ten hold around a quarter. The source is an adult with an advanced solid tumor such as melanoma, head and neck, liver or kidney cancer. Source: CD4+ or CD8+ T cells sorted from blood, taken in a trial of the OX40 agonist ivuxolimab. The chain is built from TRBV6-4 and TRBJ1-2; no firm D call. The DNA for the CDR3 is TGTGCCAGCAGTGACGCCCAGGAGAGTATAGCTAACTATGGCTACACCTTC. Translation gives CASSDAQESIANYGYTF.